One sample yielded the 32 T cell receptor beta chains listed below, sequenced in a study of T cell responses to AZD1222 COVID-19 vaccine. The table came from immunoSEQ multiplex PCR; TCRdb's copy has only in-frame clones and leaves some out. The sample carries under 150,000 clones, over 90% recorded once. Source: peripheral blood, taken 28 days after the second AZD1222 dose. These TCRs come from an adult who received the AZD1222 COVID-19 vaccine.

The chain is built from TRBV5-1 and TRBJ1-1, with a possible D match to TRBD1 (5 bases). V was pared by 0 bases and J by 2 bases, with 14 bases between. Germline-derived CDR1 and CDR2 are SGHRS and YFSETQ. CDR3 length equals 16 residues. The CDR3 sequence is CASSLVGLDSNTEAFF. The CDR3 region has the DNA TGCGCCAGCAGCTTGGTCGGTTTAGACAGCAACACTGAAGCTTTCTTT.

The CDR3 region has the DNA TGTGCCAGTAGTATAGGCGGGGGATTCCGAGAAAAACTGTTTTTT. It specifies CASSIGGGFREKLFF. J is TRBJ1-4 and V is TRBV19, with D possibly TRBD1 on 5 matching bases. The V gene lost 1 base and the J gene lost 8 bases, with 14 bases spanning the gap. The CDR3 runs to 15 residues. CDR1 and CDR2 from the germline V gene are LNHDA and SQIVND (reference sequence).

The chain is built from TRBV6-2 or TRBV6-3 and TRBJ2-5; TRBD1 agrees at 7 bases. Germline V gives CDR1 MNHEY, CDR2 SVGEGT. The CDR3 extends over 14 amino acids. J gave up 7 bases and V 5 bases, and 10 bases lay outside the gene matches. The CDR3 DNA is TGTGCCAGCAGTCCGCCCGACAGGGTCGGGACCCAGTACTTC. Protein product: CASSPPDRVGTQYF.

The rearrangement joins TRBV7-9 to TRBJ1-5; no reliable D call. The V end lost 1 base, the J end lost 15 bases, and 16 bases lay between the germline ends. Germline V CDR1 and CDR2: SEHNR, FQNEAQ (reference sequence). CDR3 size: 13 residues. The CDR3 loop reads CASSLDGPALAHF. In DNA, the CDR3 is TGTGCCAGCAGCTTAGATGGTCCGGCCCTCGCGCATTTT.

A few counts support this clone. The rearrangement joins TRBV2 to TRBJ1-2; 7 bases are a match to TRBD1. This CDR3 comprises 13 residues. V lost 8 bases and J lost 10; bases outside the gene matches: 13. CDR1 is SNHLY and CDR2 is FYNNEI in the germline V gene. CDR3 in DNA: TGTGCCAGCTACTTACGGACAGGAAAAGTCTACACCTTC. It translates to CASYLRTGKVYTF.

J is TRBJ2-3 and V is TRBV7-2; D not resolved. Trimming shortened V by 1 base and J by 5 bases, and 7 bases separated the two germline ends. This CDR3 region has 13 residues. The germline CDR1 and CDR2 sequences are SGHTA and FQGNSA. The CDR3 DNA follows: TGTGCCAGCAGCTTAGATGGTGGAGATACGCAGTATTTT. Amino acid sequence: CASSLDGGDTQYF.

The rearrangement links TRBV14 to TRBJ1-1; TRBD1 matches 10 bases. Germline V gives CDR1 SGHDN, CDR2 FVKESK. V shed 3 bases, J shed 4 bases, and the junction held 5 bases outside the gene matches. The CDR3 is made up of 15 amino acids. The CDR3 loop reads CASSHLRDRGTEAFF. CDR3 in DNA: TGTGCCAGCAGCCACCTTCGGGACAGGGGCACTGAAGCTTTCTTT.

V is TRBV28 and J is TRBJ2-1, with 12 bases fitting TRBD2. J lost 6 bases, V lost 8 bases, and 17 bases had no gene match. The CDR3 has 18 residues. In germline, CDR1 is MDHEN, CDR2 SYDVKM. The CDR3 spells CASRGASGRVRVCNEQFF. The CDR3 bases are TGTGCCAGCCGTGGGGCTAGCGGGAGGGTTCGGGTCTGCAATGAGCAGTTCTTC.

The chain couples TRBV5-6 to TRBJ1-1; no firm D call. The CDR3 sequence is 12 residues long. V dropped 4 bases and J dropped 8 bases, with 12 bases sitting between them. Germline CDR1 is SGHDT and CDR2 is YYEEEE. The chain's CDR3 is CASSRAPPEAFF. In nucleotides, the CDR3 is TGTGCCAGCAGCCGGGCCCCCCCAGAAGCTTTCTTT.

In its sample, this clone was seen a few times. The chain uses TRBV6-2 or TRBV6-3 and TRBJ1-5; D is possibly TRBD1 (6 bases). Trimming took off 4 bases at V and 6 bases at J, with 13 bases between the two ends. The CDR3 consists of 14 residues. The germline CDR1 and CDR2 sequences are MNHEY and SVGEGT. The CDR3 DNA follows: TGTGCCAGCAGTTGGCCAGGGGCGGGTCAGCCCCAGCATTTT. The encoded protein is CASSWPGAGQPQHF.

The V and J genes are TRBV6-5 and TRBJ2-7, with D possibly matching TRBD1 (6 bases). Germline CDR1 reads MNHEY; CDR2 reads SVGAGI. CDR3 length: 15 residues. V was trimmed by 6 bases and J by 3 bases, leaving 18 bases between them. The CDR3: CASSKRTEIFYEQYF. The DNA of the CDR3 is TGTGCCAGCAGCAAGCGGACAGAAATTTTCTACGAGCAGTACTTC.

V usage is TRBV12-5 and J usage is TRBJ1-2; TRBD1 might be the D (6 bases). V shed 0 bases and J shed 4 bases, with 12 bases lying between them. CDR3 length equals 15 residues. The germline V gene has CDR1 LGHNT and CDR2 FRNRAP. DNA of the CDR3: TGTGCTAGTGGTTTGGTAGGGGGGCGGCTCTATGGCTACACCTTC. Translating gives CASGLVGGRLYGYTF. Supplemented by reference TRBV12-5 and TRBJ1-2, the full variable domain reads DARVTQTPRHKVTEMGQEVTMRCQPILGHNTVFWYRQTMMQGLELLAYFRNRAPLDDSGMPKDRFSAEMPDATLATLKIQPSEPRDSAVYFCASGLVGGRLYGYTFGSGTRLTVV.

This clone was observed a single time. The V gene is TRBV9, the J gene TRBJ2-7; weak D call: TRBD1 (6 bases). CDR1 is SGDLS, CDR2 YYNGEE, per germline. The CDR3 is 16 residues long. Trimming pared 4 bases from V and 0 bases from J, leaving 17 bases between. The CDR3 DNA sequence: TGTGCCAGCAGCCCCCAAGGGGGACACCCCTCCTACGAGCAGTACTTC. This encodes CASSPQGGHPSYEQYF.

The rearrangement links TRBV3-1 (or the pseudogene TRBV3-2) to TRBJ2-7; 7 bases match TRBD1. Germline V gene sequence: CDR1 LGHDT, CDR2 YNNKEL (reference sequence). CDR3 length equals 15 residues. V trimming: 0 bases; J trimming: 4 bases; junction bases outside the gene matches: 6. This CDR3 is CASSQEIGGWYEQYF. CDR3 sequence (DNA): TGTGCCAGCAGCCAAGAAATAGGGGGCTGGTACGAGCAGTACTTC.

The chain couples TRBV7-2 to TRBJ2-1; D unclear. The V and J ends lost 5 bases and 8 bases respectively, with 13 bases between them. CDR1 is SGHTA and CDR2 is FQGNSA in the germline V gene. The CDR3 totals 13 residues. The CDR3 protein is CASSPPRADEQFF. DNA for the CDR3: TGTGCCAGCAGCCCACCAAGGGCGGATGAGCAGTTCTTC.

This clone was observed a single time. In nucleotides, the CDR3 is TGCGCCAGCAGCCAAGATCTAGTTTCCTACGAGCAGTACTTC. Its protein product is CASSQDLVSYEQYF. V gene TRBV4-3 combines with J gene TRBJ2-7, with D unclear. Deletions cut 0 bases from V and 1 base from J, with 7 bases between. The germline V gene has CDR1 LGHNA and CDR2 YSLEER. The CDR3 is 14 residues long.

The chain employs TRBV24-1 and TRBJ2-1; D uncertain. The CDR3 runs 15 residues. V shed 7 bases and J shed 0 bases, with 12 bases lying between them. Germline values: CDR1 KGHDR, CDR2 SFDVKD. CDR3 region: CATSHQGSSYNEQFF. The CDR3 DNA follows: TGTGCCACCAGCCATCAAGGAAGCTCCTACAATGAGCAGTTCTTC.

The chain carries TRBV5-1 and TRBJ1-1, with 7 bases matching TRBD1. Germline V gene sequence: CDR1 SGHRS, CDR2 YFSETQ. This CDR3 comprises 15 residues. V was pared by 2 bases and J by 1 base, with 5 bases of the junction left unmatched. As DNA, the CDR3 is TGCGCCAGCAGCTTCACACAGGGGCGGAACACTGAAGCTTTCTTT. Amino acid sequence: CASSFTQGRNTEAFF.

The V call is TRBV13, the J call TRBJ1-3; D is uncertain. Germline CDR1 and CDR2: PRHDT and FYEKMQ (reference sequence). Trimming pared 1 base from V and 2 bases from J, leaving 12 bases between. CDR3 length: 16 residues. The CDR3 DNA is TGTGCCAGCAGCTTAGAATCGACTGAAACTGGAAACACCATATATTTT. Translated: CASSLESTETGNTIYF.

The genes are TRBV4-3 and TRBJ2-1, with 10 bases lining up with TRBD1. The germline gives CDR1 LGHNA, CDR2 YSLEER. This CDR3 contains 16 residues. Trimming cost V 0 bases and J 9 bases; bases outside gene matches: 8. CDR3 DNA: TGCGCCAGCAGCCAAGATCGGGACAGGGGAGGAGGTGAGCAGTTCTTC. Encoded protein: CASSQDRDRGGGEQFF.

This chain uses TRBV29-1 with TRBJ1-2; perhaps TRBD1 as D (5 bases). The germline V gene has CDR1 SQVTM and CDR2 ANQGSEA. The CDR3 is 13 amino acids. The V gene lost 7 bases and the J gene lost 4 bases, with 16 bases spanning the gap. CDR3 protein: CSAPGGDSYGYTF. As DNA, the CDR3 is TGCAGCGCTCCTGGGGGAGACTCCTATGGCTACACCTTC.

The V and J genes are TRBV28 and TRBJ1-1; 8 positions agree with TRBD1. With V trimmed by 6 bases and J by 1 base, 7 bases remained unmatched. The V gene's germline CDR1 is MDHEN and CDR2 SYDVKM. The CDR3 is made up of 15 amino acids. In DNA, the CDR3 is TGTGCCAGCAGGCCCAGGGGGCTTCCGAACACTGAAGCTTTCTTT. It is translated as CASRPRGLPNTEAFF.

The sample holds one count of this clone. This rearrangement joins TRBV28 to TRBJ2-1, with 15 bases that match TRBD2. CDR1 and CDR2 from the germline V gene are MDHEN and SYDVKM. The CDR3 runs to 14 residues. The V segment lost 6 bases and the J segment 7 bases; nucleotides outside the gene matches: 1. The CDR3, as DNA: TGTGCCAGCAGGGGGACTAGCGGGAGGAATGAGCAGTTCTTC. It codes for CASRGTSGRNEQFF.

For the CDR3, the DNA is TGCGCCAGCAGCTTGGTGCCAGCCGGAACTAATGAAAAACTGTTTTTT. Translating it yields CASSLVPAGTNEKLFF. The chain carries TRBV5-1 and TRBJ1-4; no definite D call. From germline, CDR1 is SGHRS and CDR2 YFSETQ. The CDR3 contains 16 residues. V was shortened by 0 bases and J by 1 base, with 10 bases between the two germline ends.

CDR3 DNA sequence: TGTGCCAGCAGCATGGACAGGGGGAGCACTGAAGCTTTCTTT. Translating it yields CASSMDRGSTEAFF. This chain connects TRBV7-3 to TRBJ1-1, with TRBD1 matching 10 bases. Germline values: CDR1 SGHTA, CDR2 FQGTGA. V lost 5 bases and J lost 4; bases outside the gene matches: 4. CDR3 length equals 14 residues.

The CDR3 DNA reads TGCGCCAGCAGCCAAGGCGGCGGGACCGCCTACGAGCAGTACTTC. Its translation is CASSQGGGTAYEQYF. The gene calls are TRBV4-1 and TRBJ2-7, with TRBD2 as a possible D gene (6 bases). This CDR3 spans 15 amino acids. Germline lookup yields CDR1 MGHRA and CDR2 YSYEKL. With 1 base removed from V and 2 bases from J, the gap between germline ends came to 12 bases.

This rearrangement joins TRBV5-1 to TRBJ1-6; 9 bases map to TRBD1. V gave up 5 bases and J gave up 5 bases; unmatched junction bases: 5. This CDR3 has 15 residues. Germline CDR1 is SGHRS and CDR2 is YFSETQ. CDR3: CASSQGDRDNSPLHF. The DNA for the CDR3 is TGCGCCAGCAGTCAGGGGGACAGGGATAATTCACCCCTCCACTTT.

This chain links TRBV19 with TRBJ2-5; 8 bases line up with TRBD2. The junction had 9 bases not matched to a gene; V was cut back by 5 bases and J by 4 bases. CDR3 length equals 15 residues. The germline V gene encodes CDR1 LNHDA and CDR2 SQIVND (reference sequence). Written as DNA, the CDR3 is TGTGCCAGTAGTTTCTCGTTCAGCGGGAGAGAGACCCAGTACTTC. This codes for CASSFSFSGRETQYF.

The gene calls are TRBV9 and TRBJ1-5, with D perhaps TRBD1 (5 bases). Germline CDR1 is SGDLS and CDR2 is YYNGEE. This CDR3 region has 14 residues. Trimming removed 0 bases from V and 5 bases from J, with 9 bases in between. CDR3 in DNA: TGTGCCAGCAGCGTAGGACAGAGTGATCAGCCCCAGCATTTT. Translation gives CASSVGQSDQPQHF.

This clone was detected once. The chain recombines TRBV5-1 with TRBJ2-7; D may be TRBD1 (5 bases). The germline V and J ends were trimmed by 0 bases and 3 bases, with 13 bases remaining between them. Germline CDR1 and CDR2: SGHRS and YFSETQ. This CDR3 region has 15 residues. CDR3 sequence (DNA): TGCGCCAGCAGCTTGGAAGGCAGGGCCGACTACGAGCAGTACTTC. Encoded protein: CASSLEGRADYEQYF.

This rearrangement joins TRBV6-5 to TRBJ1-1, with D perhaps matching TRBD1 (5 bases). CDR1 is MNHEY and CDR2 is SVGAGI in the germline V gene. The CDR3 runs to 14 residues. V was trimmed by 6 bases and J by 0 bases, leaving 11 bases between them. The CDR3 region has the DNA TGTGCCAGCAGCCCGGACACCTTGAACACTGAAGCTTTCTTT. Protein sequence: CASSPDTLNTEAFF.

This CDR3 is CASFREAGSGANVLTF. The DNA for the CDR3 is TGTGCCAGCTTCCGGGAGGCCGGTTCCGGGGCCAACGTCCTGACTTTC. The chain has TRBV18 and TRBJ2-6, with 7 bases fitting TRBD2. CDR1 KGHSH and CDR2 LQKENI come from the germline V gene. The CDR3 is made up of 16 amino acids. V lost 7 bases and J lost 4; bases outside the gene matches: 10. Together with reference TRBV18 and TRBJ2-6, the CDR3 gives the full variable domain: NAGVMQNPRHLVRRRGQEARLRCSPMKGHSHVYWYRQLPEEGLKFMVYLQKENIIDESGMPKERFSAEFPKEGPSILRIQQVVRGDSAAYFCASFREAGSGANVLTFGAGSRLTVL.